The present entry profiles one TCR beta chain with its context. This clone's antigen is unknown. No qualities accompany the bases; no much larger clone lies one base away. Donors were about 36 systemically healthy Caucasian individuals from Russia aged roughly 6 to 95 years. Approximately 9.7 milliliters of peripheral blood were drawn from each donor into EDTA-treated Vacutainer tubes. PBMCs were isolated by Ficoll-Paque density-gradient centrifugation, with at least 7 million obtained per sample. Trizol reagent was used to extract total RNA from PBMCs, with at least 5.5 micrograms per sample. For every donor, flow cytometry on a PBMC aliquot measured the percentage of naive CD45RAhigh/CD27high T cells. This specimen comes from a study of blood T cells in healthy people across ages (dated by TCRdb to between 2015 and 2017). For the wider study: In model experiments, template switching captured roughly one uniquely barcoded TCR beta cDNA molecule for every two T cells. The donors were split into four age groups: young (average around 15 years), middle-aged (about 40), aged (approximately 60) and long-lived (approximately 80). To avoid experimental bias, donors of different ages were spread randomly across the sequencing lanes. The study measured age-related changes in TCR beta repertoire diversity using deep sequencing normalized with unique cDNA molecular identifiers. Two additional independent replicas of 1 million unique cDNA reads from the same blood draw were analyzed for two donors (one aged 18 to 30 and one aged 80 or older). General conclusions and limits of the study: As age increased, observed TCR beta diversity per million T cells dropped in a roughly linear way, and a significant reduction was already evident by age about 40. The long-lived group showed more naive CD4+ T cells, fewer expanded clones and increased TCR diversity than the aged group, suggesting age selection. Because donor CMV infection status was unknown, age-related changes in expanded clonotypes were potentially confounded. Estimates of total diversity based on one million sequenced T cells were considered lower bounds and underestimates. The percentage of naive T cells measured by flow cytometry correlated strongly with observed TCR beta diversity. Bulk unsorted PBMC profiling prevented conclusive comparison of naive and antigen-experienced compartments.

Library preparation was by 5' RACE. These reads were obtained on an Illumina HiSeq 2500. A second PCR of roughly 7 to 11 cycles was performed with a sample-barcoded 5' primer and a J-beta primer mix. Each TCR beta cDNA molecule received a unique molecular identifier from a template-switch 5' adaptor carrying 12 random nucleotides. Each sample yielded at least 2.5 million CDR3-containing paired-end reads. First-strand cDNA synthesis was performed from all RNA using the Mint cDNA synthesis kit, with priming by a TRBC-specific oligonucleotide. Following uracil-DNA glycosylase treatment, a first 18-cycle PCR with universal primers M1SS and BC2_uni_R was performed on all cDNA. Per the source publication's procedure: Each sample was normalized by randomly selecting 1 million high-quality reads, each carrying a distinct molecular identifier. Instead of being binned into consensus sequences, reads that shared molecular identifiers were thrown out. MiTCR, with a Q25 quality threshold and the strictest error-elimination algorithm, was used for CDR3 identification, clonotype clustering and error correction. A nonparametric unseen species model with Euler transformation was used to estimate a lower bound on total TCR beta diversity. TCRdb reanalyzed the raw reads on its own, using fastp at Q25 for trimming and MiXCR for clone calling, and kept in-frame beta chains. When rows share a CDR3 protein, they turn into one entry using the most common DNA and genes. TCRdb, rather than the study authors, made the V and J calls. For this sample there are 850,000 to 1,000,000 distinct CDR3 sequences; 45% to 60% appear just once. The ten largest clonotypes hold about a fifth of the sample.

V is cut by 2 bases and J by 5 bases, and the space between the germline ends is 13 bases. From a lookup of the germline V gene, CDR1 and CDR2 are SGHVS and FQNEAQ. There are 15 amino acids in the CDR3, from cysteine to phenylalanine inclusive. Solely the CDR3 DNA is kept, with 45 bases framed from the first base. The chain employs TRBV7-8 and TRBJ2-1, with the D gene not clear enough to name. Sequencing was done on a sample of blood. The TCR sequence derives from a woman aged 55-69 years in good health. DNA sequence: TGTGCCAGCAGCTTATCAGAGGCCGGCGACAATGAGCAGTTCTTC. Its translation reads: CASSLSEAGDNEQFF.